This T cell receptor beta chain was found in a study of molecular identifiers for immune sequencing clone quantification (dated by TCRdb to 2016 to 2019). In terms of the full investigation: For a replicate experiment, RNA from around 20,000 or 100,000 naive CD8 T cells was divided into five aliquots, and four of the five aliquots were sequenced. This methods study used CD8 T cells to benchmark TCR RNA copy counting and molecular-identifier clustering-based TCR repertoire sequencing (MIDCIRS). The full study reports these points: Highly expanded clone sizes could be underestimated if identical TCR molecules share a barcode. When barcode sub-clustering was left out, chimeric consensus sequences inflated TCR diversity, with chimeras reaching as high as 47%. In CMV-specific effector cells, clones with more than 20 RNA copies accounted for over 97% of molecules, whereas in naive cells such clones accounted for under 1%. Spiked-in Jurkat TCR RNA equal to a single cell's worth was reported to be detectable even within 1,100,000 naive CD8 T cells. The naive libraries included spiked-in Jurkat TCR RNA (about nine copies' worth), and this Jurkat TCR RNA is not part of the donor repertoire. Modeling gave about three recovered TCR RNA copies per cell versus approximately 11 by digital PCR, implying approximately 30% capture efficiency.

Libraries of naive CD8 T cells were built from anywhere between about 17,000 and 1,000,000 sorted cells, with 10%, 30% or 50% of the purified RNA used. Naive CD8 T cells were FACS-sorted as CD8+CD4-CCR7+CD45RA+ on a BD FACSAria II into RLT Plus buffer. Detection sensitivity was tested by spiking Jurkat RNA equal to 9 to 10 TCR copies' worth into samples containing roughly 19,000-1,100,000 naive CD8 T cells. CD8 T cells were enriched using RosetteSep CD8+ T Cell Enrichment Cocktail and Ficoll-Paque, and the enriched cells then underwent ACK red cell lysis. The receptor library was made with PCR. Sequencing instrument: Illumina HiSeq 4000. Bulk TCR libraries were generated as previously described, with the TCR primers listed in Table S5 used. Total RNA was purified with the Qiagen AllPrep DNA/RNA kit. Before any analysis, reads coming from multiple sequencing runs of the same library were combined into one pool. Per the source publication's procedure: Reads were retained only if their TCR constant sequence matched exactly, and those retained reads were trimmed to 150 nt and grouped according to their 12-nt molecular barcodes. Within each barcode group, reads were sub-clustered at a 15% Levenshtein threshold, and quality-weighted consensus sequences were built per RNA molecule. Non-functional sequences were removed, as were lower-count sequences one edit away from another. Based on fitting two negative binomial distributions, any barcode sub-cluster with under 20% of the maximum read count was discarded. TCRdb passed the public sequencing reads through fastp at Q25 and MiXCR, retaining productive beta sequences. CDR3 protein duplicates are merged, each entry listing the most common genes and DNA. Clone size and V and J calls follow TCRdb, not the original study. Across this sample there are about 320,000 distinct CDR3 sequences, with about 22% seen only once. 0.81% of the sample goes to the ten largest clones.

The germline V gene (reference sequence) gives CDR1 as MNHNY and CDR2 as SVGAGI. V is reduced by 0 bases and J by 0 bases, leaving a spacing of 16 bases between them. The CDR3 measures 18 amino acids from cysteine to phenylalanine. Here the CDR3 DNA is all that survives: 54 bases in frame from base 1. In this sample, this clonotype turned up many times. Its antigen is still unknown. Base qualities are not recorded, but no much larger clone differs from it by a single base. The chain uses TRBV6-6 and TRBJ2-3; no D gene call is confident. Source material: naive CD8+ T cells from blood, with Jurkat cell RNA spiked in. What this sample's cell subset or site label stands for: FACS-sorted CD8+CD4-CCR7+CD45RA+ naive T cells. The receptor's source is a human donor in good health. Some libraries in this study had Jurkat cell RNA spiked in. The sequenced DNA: TGTGCCAGCAGTTACTCGAATCTCATGGTAACTAGCACAGATACGCAGTATTTT. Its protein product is CASSYSNLMVTSTDTQYF.